What follows describes a single TCR beta chain. Authors' analysis steps: Reference gene primer amplification gave estimated nucleated cell counts. Profiling relied on immunoSEQ multiplex PCR, and the TCRdb table lists in-frame clones only, not all of them. V, J and clone size reflect that table, while D and trimming were determined from the DNA. The table has around 260,000 clones, 85% to 90% seen once. The record originates from a study of blood T cell repertoires in COVID-19. Turning to the study itself: Researchers got acute and convalescent COVID-19 samples from the United States, Italy and Spain.

The ends were cut back, 4 bases at V and 8 bases at J, with 18 bases in the middle. From germline, CDR1 is SGHDT and CDR2 YYEEEE. The CDR3 runs 15 residues. What was sequenced was peripheral blood. The chain joins TRBV5-6 to TRBJ1-4; D ambiguous. The sequence was collected from a man aged 25 to 45 with acute or convalescent COVID-19. The CDR3 coding sequence is TGTGCCAGCAGCCCGGTCGGAGGATCCGGGGAAAAACTGTTTTTT. Translating it yields CASSPVGGSGEKLFF.